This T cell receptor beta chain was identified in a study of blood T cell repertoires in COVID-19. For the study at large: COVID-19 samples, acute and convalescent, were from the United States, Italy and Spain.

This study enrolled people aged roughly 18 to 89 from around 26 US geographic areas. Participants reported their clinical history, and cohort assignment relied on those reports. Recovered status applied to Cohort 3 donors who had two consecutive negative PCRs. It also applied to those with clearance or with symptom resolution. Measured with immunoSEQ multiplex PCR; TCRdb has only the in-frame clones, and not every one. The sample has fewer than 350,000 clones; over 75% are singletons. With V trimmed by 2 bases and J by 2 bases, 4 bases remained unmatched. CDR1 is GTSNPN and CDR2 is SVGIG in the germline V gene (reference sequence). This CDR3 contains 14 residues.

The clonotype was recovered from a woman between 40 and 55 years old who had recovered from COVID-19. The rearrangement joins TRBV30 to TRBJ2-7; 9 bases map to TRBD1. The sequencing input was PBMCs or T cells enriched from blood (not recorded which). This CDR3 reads CAWSPGQGPYEQYF. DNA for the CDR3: TGTGCCTGGAGTCCGGGACAGGGACCCTACGAGCAGTACTTC.